These 17 T cell receptor beta chains were all obtained from the same sample, sequenced in a study of OX40 agonist ivuxolimab in advanced cancers. Clones were read by immunoSEQ multiplex PCR, and TCRdb kept only the in-frame ones, dropping some. Of 70,000 or so clones in the sample, 82% are singletons; the top ten hold 9.5% to 13%. Source: CD4+ or CD8+ T cells sorted from blood, taken in a trial of the OX40 agonist ivuxolimab. These receptors were taken from an adult with an advanced solid tumor such as melanoma, head and neck, liver or kidney cancer.

This clone showed up just once. The CDR3 region has the DNA TGTGCCAGCACTCGGACAGGGTACGTCTACACCTTC. It codes for CASTRTGYVYTF. V usage is TRBV2 and J usage is TRBJ1-2; 8 nucleotides match TRBD1. V shed 7 bases, J shed 10 bases, and the junction held 8 bases outside the gene matches. The CDR3 is made up of 12 amino acids. Germline CDR1 is SNHLY and CDR2 is FYNNEI.

The rearrangement uses TRBV6-5 and TRBJ1-2; 8 bases align to TRBD1. The CDR3 extends over 15 amino acids. Per germline, CDR1 MNHEY and CDR2 SVGAGI. Trimming cost V 2 bases and J 5 bases; bases outside gene matches: 7. CDR3 loop: CASSYGTGTGYGYTF. DNA for the CDR3: TGTGCCAGCAGTTACGGAACCGGGACAGGTTATGGCTACACCTTC.

This clone was observed a few times. The chain couples TRBV28 to TRBJ1-5; tentative D call: TRBD1 (5 bases). The CDR3 contains 15 residues. V was clipped by 0 bases and J by 0 bases, with 6 bases between them. CDR1 and CDR2 (germline): MDHEN, SYDVKM. CDR3 coding DNA: TGTGCCAGCAGTTTATGGCAGGGTAGCAATCAGCCCCAGCATTTT. Its translation is CASSLWQGSNQPQHF.

The chain uses TRBV2 and TRBJ2-1; TRBD2 aligns across 7 bases. Germline V gene sequence: CDR1 SNHLY, CDR2 FYNNEI. V shed 5 bases and J 0 bases; nucleotides not matched to a gene: 4. The CDR3 covers 15 residues. The DNA for the CDR3 is TGTGCCAGCAGTAGCGGGGTTAGCTCCTACAATGAGCAGTTCTTC. Translated, it gives CASSSGVSSYNEQFF.

The rearrangement joins TRBV10-1 to TRBJ1-1; D unclear. The CDR3 consists of 13 residues. Germline V gene data show CDR1 as WNHNN and CDR2 as SYGVQD (reference sequence). V lost 0 bases and J 8 bases, leaving 10 bases between the germline ends. CDR3 DNA sequence: TGCGCCAGCAGTGAGTCGAAGGCCAGGGAAGCTTTCTTT. Protein: CASSESKAREAFF.

V is TRBV28 and J is TRBJ2-1; either TRBD1 or TRBD2 may supply D (5 bases each). Between the trimmed V and J ends, which lost 3 bases and 2 bases, there was a span of 14 bases. CDR1 is MDHEN and CDR2 is SYDVKM in the germline V gene. The CDR3 has 16 residues. Written as DNA, the CDR3 is TGTGCCAGCAGTTTCCTGGGACCGGGCACCTACAATGAGCAGTTCTTC. Translating gives CASSFLGPGTYNEQFF.

In nucleotides, the CDR3 is TGTGCCAGCCCCTTTGACAGCACAGATACGCAGTATTTT. Protein product: CASPFDSTDTQYF. V gene TRBV25-1 combines with J gene TRBJ2-3, with no clear D. The CDR3 is 13 amino acids. From germline, CDR1 is MGHDK and CDR2 SYGVNS. V dropped 8 bases and J dropped 0 bases, with 9 bases sitting between them.

V is TRBV30 and J is TRBJ2-1, with 8 bases identical to TRBD2. V shed 0 bases and J 3 bases; nucleotides not matched to a gene: 7. The CDR3 is 16 amino acids. Per the germline V gene, CDR1 is GTSNPN and CDR2 is SVGIG (reference sequence). CDR3 nucleotide sequence: TGTGCCTGGAGTGTACGACTAGCGCTTCGCTACAATGAGCAGTTCTTC. Amino acids: CAWSVRLALRYNEQFF.

The chain employs TRBV5-5 and TRBJ2-1; either TRBD1 or TRBD2 may fit D (5 bases each). The V end was cut by 4 bases, the J end by 0 bases, with 14 bases between. CDR3 length: 16 amino acids. In germline, CDR1 is SGHKS, CDR2 YYEKEE (reference sequence). The CDR3 sequence is CASSPEVGTSYNEQFF. The CDR3 nucleotides are TGTGCCAGCAGCCCGGAGGTCGGGACCTCCTACAATGAGCAGTTCTTC.

The J gene is TRBJ1-4, the V gene TRBV27; D not resolved. With 5 bases removed from V and 3 bases from J, the gap between germline ends came to 10 bases. The CDR3 is made up of 14 amino acids. From germline, CDR1 is MNHEY and CDR2 SMNVEV (reference sequence). Written as DNA, the CDR3 is TGTGCCAGCAGTCCCCGACCTTCTAATGAAAAACTGTTTTTT. Protein sequence: CASSPRPSNEKLFF.

The V gene is TRBV7-9, the J gene TRBJ2-7; weak D call: TRBD1 (6 bases). V lost 5 bases, J lost 4 bases, and 18 bases lay in between. The germline V gene encodes CDR1 SEHNR and CDR2 FQNEAQ (reference sequence). The CDR3 covers 15 residues. CDR3: CASSRDKDSSYEQYV. In nucleotides, the CDR3 is TGTGCCAGCAGCCGGGACAAGGACAGCTCGTACGAGCAGTACGTC.

The J gene is TRBJ2-1, the V gene TRBV9; 9 bases align to TRBD1. V was pared by 0 bases and J by 5 bases, with 3 bases of the junction left unmatched. The CDR3 spans 15 residues. Germline V gene lookup returns CDR1 SGDLS and CDR2 YYNGEE. CDR3: CASSVVGDRDNEQFF. CDR3 DNA sequence: TGTGCCAGCAGCGTAGTGGGGGACAGGGACAATGAGCAGTTCTTC.

V and J are TRBV10-2 and TRBJ1-5; 10 nucleotides agree with TRBD1. There are 16 residues in the CDR3. From germline, CDR1 is WSHSY and CDR2 SAAADI. V dropped 3 bases and J dropped 6; count of bases not matched to a gene: 8. Here the CDR3 DNA reads TGCGCCAGCAGTGACGAGAGACAGGGGGCGCGTCAGCCCCAGCATTTT. Translated, it gives CASSDERQGARQPQHF.

This clone has just one count. V and J are TRBV5-6 and TRBJ1-2; 8 nucleotides agree with TRBD1. Germline V CDR1 and CDR2: SGHDT, YYEEEE. V trimming: 4 bases; J trimming: 4 bases; junction bases outside the gene matches: 6. The CDR3 has 14 amino acids. The CDR3 DNA follows: TGTGCCAGCAGCCTCGGGACAGGACCCTATGGCTACACCTTC. It is translated as CASSLGTGPYGYTF.

The V gene is TRBV5-1, the J gene TRBJ2-3; no reliable D call. CDR1 and CDR2 from the germline V gene are SGHRS and YFSETQ. The CDR3 is made up of 15 amino acids. Trimming cost V 6 bases and J 4 bases, with 18 bases left between them. As DNA, the CDR3 is TGCGCCAGCAACGTGGGCCTGTTATTGGCAGATACGCAGTATTTT. This codes for CASNVGLLLADTQYF.

The chain combines TRBV29-1 with TRBJ1-2, with D maybe TRBD1 (5 bases). Germline loops: CDR1 SQVTM, CDR2 ANQGSEA. The CDR3 runs to 13 residues. The V gene lost 4 bases and the J gene lost 3 bases, with 12 bases spanning the gap. CDR3 residues: CSVGLGRDYGYTF. The DNA of the CDR3 is TGCAGCGTTGGTCTAGGCAGGGACTATGGCTACACCTTC. Supplemented by reference TRBV29-1 and TRBJ1-2, the full variable domain reads SAVISQKPSRDICQRGTSLTIQCQVDSQVTMMFWYRQQPGQSLTLIATANQGSEATYESGFVIDKFPISRPNLTFSTLTVSNMSPEDSSIYLCSVGLGRDYGYTFGSGTRLTVV.

The gene calls are TRBV7-2 and TRBJ2-1; D is unclear. Germline V gene sequence: CDR1 SGHTA, CDR2 FQGNSA. This CDR3 is built from 15 residues. V lost 6 bases to trimming and J lost 4 bases, with 16 bases between them. CDR3 protein: CASRMEPNQYNEQFF. The CDR3 DNA follows: TGTGCCAGCAGAATGGAGCCGAACCAATACAATGAGCAGTTCTTC.